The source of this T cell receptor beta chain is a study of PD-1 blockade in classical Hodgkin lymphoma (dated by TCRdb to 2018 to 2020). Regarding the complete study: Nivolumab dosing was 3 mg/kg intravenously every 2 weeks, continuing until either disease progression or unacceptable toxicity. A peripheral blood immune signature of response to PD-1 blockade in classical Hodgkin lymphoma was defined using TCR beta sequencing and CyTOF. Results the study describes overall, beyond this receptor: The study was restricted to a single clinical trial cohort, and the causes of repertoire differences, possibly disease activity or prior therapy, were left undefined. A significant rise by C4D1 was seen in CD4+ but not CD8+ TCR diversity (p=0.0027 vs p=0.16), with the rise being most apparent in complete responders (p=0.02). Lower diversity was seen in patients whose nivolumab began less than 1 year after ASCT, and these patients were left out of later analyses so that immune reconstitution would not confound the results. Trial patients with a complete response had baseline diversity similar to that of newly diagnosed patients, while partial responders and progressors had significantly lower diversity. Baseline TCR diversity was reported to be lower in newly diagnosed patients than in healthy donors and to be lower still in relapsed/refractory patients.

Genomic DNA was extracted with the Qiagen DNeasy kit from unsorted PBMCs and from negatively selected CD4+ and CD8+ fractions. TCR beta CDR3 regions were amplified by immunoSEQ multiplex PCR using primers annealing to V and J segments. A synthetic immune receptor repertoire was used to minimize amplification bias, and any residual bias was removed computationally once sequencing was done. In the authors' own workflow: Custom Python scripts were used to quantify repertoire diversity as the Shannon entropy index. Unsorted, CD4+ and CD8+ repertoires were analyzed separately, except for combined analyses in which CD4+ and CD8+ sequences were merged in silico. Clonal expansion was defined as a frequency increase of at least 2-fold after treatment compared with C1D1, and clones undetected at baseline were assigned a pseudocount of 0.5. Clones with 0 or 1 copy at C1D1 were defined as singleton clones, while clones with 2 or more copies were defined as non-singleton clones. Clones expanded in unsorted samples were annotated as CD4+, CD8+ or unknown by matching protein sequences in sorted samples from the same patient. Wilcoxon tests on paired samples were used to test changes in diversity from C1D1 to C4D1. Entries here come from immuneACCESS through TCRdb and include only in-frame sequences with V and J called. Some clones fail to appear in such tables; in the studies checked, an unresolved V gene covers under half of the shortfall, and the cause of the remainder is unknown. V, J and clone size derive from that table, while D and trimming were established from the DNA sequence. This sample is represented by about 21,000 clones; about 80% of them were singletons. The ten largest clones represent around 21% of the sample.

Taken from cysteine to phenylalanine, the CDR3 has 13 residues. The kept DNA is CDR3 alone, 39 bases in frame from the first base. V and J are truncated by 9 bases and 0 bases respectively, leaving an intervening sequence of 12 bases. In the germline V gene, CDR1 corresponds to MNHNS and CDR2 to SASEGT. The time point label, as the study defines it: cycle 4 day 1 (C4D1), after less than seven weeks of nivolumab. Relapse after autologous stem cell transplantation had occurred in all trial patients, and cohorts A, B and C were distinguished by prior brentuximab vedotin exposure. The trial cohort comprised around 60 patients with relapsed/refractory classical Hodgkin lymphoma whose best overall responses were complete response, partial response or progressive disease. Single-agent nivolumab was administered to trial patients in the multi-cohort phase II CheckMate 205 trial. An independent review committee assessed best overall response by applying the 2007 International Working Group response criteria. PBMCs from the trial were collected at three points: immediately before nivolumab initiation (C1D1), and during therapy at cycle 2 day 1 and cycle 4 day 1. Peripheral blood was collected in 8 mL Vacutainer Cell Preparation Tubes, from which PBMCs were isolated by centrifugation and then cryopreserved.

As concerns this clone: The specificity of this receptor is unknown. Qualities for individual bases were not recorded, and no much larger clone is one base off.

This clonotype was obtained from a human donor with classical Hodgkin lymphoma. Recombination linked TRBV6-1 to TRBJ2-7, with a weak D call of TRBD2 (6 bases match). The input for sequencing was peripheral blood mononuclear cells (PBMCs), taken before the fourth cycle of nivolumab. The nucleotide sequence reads TGTGCCAGTGAATCGGGGGACTCCTACGAGCAGTACTTC. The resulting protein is CASESGDSYEQYF.